The 8 T cell receptor beta chains given below trace back to one sample, sequenced in a study of Ad26.COV2.S vaccination and SARS-CoV-2 variants. Sequencing used immunoSEQ multiplex PCR; TCRdb keeps in-frame clones, though not all of them. The profile covers some 290,000 clones, with approximately 86% appearing a single time and around 2% taken by the ten largest. Noted treatment: about 20 received Ad26.COV2.S at low or high dose, single or two shots; 5 received placebo; per-sample allocation not given. Sampling was performed 63 days after the first vaccine or placebo injection. Sequenced here: peripheral blood, sampled in a trial of Ad26.COV2.S vaccine versus placebo. The receptors derive from a person between 18 and 65 years old who received the Ad26.COV2.S COVID-19 vaccine or a placebo.

This chain connects TRBV2 to TRBJ2-1, with D possibly being TRBD2 (6 bases). Germline CDR1 and CDR2: SNHLY and FYNNEI. The CDR3 is 12 residues long. Trimming removed 4 bases from V and 7 bases from J, with 8 bases in between. Written as DNA, the CDR3 is TGTGCCAGCAGTGGGAGGGGAAATGAGCAGTTCTTC. Protein sequence: CASSGRGNEQFF.

This chain uses TRBV5-1 with TRBJ2-1, with 7 bases identical to TRBD2. V trimming: 4 bases; J trimming: 9 bases; junction bases outside the gene matches: 16. The CDR3 extends over 16 amino acids. The germline CDR1 and CDR2 sequences are SGHRS and YFSETQ. CDR3 bases: TGCGCCAGCAGCCCAATGCGCGGGGCGGGGGTTGGTGAGCAGTTCTTC. It specifies CASSPMRGAGVGEQFF.

The rearrangement joins TRBV4-1 to TRBJ1-1; no clear D gene. The CDR3 length is 14 residues. Deletions cut 0 bases from V and 9 bases from J, with 14 bases between. CDR1 is MGHRA and CDR2 is YSYEKL in the germline V gene. The DNA of the CDR3 is TGCGCCAGCAGCCAAGATGGAGGAGGCAGTCAAGCTTTCTTT. Protein sequence: CASSQDGGGSQAFF.

The rearrangement joins TRBV5-1 to TRBJ2-2; D gene ambiguous. V lost 0 bases, J lost 5 bases, and 5 bases lay in between. Germline assignment: CDR1 SGHRS and CDR2 YFSETQ. The CDR3 covers 13 residues. The CDR3 region has the DNA TGCGCCAGCAGCTTGGATTGGACCGGGGAGCTGTTTTTT. It specifies CASSLDWTGELFF.

J is TRBJ1-1 and V is TRBV9; D not resolved. Germline V gives CDR1 SGDLS, CDR2 YYNGEE. The length of the CDR3 is 14 residues. V was pared by 0 bases and J by 3 bases, with 9 bases between. CDR3 amino acids: CASSVGLLDTEAFF. The CDR3 DNA follows: TGTGCCAGCAGCGTAGGTCTCCTGGACACTGAAGCTTTCTTT. Variable domain in full (rest from reference TRBV9 and TRBJ1-1): DSGVTQTPKHLITATGQRVTLRCSPRSGDLSVYWYQQSLDQGLQFLIQYYNGEERAKGNILERFSAQQFPDLHSELNLSSLELGDSALYFCASSVGLLDTEAFFGQGTRLTVV.

The chain couples TRBV5-1 to TRBJ1-3; D uncertain. In germline, CDR1 is SGHRS, CDR2 YFSETQ. V shed 0 bases and J shed 4 bases, with 5 bases lying between them. The CDR3 consists of 13 residues. This CDR3 is CASSLVEGNTIYF. The CDR3 DNA is TGCGCCAGCAGCTTGGTGGAAGGAAACACCATATATTTT.

The chain links TRBV7-2 to TRBJ1-5; D gene ambiguous. The CDR3 sequence is 15 residues long. Deletions cut 1 base from V and 0 bases from J, with 7 bases between. Germline V gene lookup returns CDR1 SGHTA and CDR2 FQGNSA. The DNA for the CDR3 is TGTGCCAGCAGCTTAGTGCGGAATAGCAATCAGCCCCAGCATTTT. Translating it yields CASSLVRNSNQPQHF.

The chain employs TRBV2 and TRBJ1-5; D is undetermined. The CDR3 consists of 17 residues. Deletions cut 2 bases from V and 0 bases from J, with 14 bases between. In germline, CDR1 is SNHLY, CDR2 FYNNEI. CDR3 DNA sequence: TGTGCCAGCAGTGAAAGTATTGGGATCTATAGCAATCAGCCCCAGCATTTT. Residues: CASSESIGIYSNQPQHF.